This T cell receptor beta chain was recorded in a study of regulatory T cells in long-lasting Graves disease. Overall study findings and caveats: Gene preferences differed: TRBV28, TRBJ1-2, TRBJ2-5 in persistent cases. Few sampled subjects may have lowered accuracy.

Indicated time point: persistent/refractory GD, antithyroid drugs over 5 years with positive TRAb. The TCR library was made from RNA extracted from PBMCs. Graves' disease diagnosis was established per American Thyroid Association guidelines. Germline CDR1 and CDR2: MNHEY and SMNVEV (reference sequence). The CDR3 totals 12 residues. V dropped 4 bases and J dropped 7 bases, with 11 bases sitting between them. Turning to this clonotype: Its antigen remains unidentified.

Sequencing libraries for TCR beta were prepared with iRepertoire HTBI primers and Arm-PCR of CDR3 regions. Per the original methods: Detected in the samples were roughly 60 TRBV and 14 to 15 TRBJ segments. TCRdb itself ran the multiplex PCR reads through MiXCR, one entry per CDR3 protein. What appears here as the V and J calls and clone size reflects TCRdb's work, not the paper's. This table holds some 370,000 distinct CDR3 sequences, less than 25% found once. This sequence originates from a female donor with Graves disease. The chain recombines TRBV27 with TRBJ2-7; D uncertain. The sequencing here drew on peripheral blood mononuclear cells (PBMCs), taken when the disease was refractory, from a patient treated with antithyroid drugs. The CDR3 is CASSSPWREQYF. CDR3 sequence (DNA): TGTGCCAGCAGTTCCCCCTGGCGTGAGCAGTACTTC.